These 20 T cell receptor beta chains were all obtained from the same sample, sequenced in a study of spatial heterogeneity in lung cancer. Specified time point: sample taken at primary tumor resection. TCRdb recomputed calls from the 5' RACE reads with MiXCR, one row per CDR3 protein. The sample records 85,000 to 100,000 distinct CDR3 sequences, less than 15% being singletons. The sequences come from PBMCs, collected at surgery. Receptor source: a male donor with early-stage non-small cell lung cancer.

This clonotype was detected many times. The chain recombines TRBV6-5 with TRBJ1-5; D remains unclear. The V end lost 6 bases, the J end lost 3 bases, and 9 bases lay between the germline ends. Germline-derived CDR1 and CDR2 are MNHEY and SVGAGI. This CDR3 has 13 amino acids. The CDR3 sequence is CASSTNHNQPQHF. CDR3 DNA: TGTGCCAGCAGCACTAATCACAATCAGCCCCAGCATTTT.

The chain couples TRBV7-9 to TRBJ2-2; TRBD1 matches 7 bases. The V segment lost 3 bases and the J segment 2 bases; nucleotides outside the gene matches: 3. The germline V gene encodes CDR1 SEHNR and CDR2 FQNEAQ (reference sequence). The CDR3 loop spans 15 amino acids. The DNA of the CDR3 is TGTGCCAGCAGCTTCAGGACAGGAAACACCGGGGAGCTGTTTTTT. The encoded protein is CASSFRTGNTGELFF. The full variable domain, completed using reference TRBV7-9 and TRBJ2-2, is DTGVSQNPRHKITKRGQNVTFRCDPISEHNRLYWYRQTLGQGPEFLTYFQNEAQLEKSRLLSDRFSAERPKGSFSTLEIQRTEQGDSAMYLCASSFRTGNTGELFFGEGSRLTVL.

The genes are TRBV12-3 or TRBV12-4 and TRBJ2-3; D possibly corresponds to TRBD2 (5 bases). V was trimmed by 3 bases and J by 1 base, leaving 8 bases between them. CDR3 length equals 14 residues. The CDR3 DNA is TGTGCCAGCAGTTTTTGGGGAGGCACAGATACGCAGTATTTT. Protein sequence: CASSFWGGTDTQYF.

Concerning this clonotype itself: A much more abundant neighbour one base away suggests this may be a read error. The chain links TRBV9 to TRBJ2-3; D perhaps matches TRBD2 (7 bases). The CDR3 is made up of 14 amino acids. The germline V gene has CDR1 SGDLS and CDR2 YYNGEE. CDR3 protein: CASSSTSRTDTQNF. The CDR3 region has the DNA TGTGCCAGCAGCTCGACTAGCCGGACAGATACGCAGAATTTT.

The rearrangement uses TRBV28 and TRBJ2-2, with D hard to call. The V gene's germline CDR1 is MDHEN and CDR2 SYDVKM. Trimming pared 6 bases from V and 8 bases from J, leaving 13 bases between. The CDR3 consists of 13 residues. CDR3 sequence (DNA): TGTGCCAGCAGAACCACCGAGGTGGGGGAGCTGTTTTTT. Residues: CASRTTEVGELFF.

The chain joins TRBV30 to TRBJ2-2; D is uncertain. The ends were cut back, 4 bases at V and 6 bases at J, with 15 bases in the middle. The CDR3 runs to 14 residues. The germline V gene encodes CDR1 GTSNPN and CDR2 SVGIG (reference sequence). In DNA form, the CDR3 reads TGTGCCTGGAATCTTAATAGGGCCGCCGGGGAGCTGTTTTTT. Amino acid sequence: CAWNLNRAAGELFF.

This clonotype was found many times. CDR3 bases: TGCGCCAGCAGCTTGGCCGTGGGGGCGGAGACCACCGGGGAGCTGTTTTTT. Translated: CASSLAVGAETTGELFF. The rearrangement uses TRBV5-1 and TRBJ2-2; tentative D call: TRBD1 (6 bases). There are 17 residues in the CDR3. Trimming removed 0 bases from V and 4 bases from J, with 16 bases in between. Germline-derived CDR1 and CDR2 are SGHRS and YFSETQ.

This clonotype was seen at least ten times. The chain employs TRBV28 and TRBJ2-1; 12 bases map to TRBD1. CDR3 length: 17 amino acids. The V gene's germline CDR1 is MDHEN and CDR2 SYDVKM. J gave up 8 bases and V 8 bases, and 16 bases lay outside the gene matches. The CDR3 loop is CASPPGQGAWFLHEQFF. The CDR3 DNA reads TGTGCCAGCCCTCCGGGACAGGGGGCTTGGTTCTTACATGAGCAGTTCTTC.

This chain connects TRBV29-1 to TRBJ1-1; no clear D. With 1 base removed from V and 1 base from J, the gap between germline ends came to 4 bases. In germline, CDR1 is SQVTM, CDR2 ANQGSEA. The CDR3 is made up of 12 amino acids. The CDR3 reads CSVEATNTEAFF. For the CDR3, the DNA is TGCAGCGTTGAAGCAACGAACACTGAAGCTTTCTTT.

This clonotype was counted between two and nine times. The chain combines TRBV5-1 with TRBJ2-2; D is undetermined. CDR3 size: 12 residues. Germline assignment: CDR1 SGHRS and CDR2 YFSETQ. V gave up 4 bases and J gave up 6 bases, with 7 bases separating them. The CDR3 nucleotides are TGCGCCAGCAGCAAGATAGCCGGGGAGCTGTTTTTT. As protein: CASSKIAGELFF.

In nucleotides, the CDR3 is TGCGCCAGCAGCCGTAATGCGGGGAGTGACAGAGCCATTCAGTACTTC. This codes for CASSRNAGSDRAIQYF. The chain has TRBV4-3 and TRBJ2-4; TRBD2 might be the D (6 bases). The CDR3 length is 16 residues. V was cut by 4 bases and J by 9 bases, with 22 bases left in between. Germline assignment: CDR1 LGHNA and CDR2 YSLEER.

CDR3 sequence reads: CASGFVTSGVDQGADTQYF. The DNA of the CDR3 is TGTGCCAGCGGATTTGTGACTAGCGGGGTGGATCAGGGCGCAGATACGCAGTATTTT. V and J are TRBV6-5 and TRBJ2-3, with 11 nucleotides matching TRBD2. CDR1 and CDR2 (germline): MNHEY, SVGAGI. The CDR3 sequence is 19 residues long. Unmatched junction bases numbered 20, after V lost 8 bases and J lost 4 bases.

This clonotype has more than one count but fewer than ten. The chain employs TRBV20-1 and TRBJ1-1; the D is unclear. Germline V gives CDR1 DFQATT, CDR2 SNEGSKA (reference sequence). The V and J ends lost 0 bases and 8 bases respectively, with 7 bases between them. This CDR3 is 11 amino acids long. The CDR3 sequence: CSAREVFEAFF. CDR3 bases: TGCAGTGCTAGAGAGGTATTCGAAGCTTTCTTT.

About this clonotype itself: This may arise from a read error, as a much more abundant clone is one base away. The V call is TRBV18, the J call TRBJ1-2; 7 bases are shared with TRBD1. The CDR3 has 15 amino acids. Germline lookup yields CDR1 KGHSH and CDR2 LQKENI. CDR3 sequence reads: CASSPRQGEIYGYSF. For the CDR3, the DNA is TGTGCCAGCTCCCCCAGACAGGGAGAGATCTATGGCTACAGCTTC.

The rearrangement joins TRBV28 to TRBJ2-5, with TRBD2 matching over 8 bases. The CDR3 totals 15 residues. Germline V gene lookup returns CDR1 MDHEN and CDR2 SYDVKM. V lost 5 bases and J lost 2; bases outside the gene matches: 7. CDR3 amino acids: CASSVAGNAQETQYF. The CDR3 DNA reads as TGTGCCAGCAGTGTAGCGGGGAATGCACAAGAGACCCAGTACTTC. Full variable domain (remainder filled in from reference TRBV28 and TRBJ2-5): DVKVTQSSRYLVKRTGEKVFLECVQDMDHENMFWYRQDPGLGLRLIYFSYDVKMKEKGDIPEGYSVSREKKERFSLILESASTNQTSMYLCASSVAGNAQETQYFGPGTRLLVL.

This clonotype has a count of ten or more. The chain employs TRBV5-1 and TRBJ1-5; 9 bases match TRBD1. Losses at the gene ends were 3 bases for V and 1 base for J; bases not matched to a gene: 2. CDR3 size: 15 residues. Germline loops: CDR1 SGHRS, CDR2 YFSETQ. This chain's CDR3 is CASSSTGGSNQPQHF. The DNA of the CDR3 is TGCGCCAGCAGCTCGACAGGGGGAAGCAATCAGCCCCAGCATTTT.

This clonotype showed up just a few times. V is TRBV25-1 and J is TRBJ1-6, with 11 nucleotides matching TRBD1. This CDR3 contains 17 residues. V was clipped by 6 bases and J by 7 bases; unmatched bases: 11. CDR1 MGHDK and CDR2 SYGVNS come from the germline V gene. CDR3 bases: TGTGCCAGCAGGGACAGGGGGCGCGGAGAAGGGAATTCACCCCTCCACTTT. Translating it yields CASRDRGRGEGNSPLHF. Complete variable domain (other parts from reference TRBV25-1 and TRBJ1-6): EADIYQTPRYLVIGTGKKITLECSQTMGHDKMYWYQQDPGMELHLIHYSYGVNSTEKGDLSSESTVSRIRTEHFPLTLESARPSHTSQYLCASRDRGRGEGNSPLHFGNGTRLTVT.

This clonotype was seen only a few times. The chain combines TRBV5-1 with TRBJ2-3, with D possibly TRBD2 on 5 matching bases. Per germline, CDR1 SGHRS and CDR2 YFSETQ. The CDR3 loop spans 12 amino acids. Trimming took 5 bases from V and 4 from J, leaving 8 bases between them. The DNA for the CDR3 is TGCGCCAGCAGTACGAGGGCAGATACGCAGTATTTT. Its translation: CASSTRADTQYF.

There are many counts of this clonotype. This chain joins TRBV7-6 and TRBJ2-7; D gene ambiguous. Germline assignment: CDR1 SGHVS and CDR2 FNYEAQ. This CDR3 region has 14 residues. V was clipped by 4 bases and J by 12 bases, with 22 bases between them. The CDR3 here is CASSSADRSSRPYF. The CDR3 region has the DNA TGTGCCAGCAGCTCTGCGGATAGGAGTAGCCGGCCGTACTTC.

The table lists this clonotype with a few counts. The chain employs TRBV5-6 and TRBJ1-1; the match to TRBD1 covers 7 bases. Germline CDR1 reads SGHDT; CDR2 reads YYEEEE. CDR3 length equals 13 residues. The J segment lost 6 bases and the V segment lost 2 bases, leaving 4 bases of the junction unmatched. The chain's CDR3 is CASSFGQAAEAFF. Written as DNA, the CDR3 is TGTGCCAGCAGCTTCGGACAGGCGGCTGAAGCTTTCTTT.